The entry that follows covers one T cell receptor beta chain sequence. The repertoire was sequenced with immunoSEQ multiplex PCR; TCRdb's copy has only in-frame clones and lacks some. There are a few hundred thousand clones in the sample; around nine tenths occur only once, and roughly 9.4% lies in the top ten. Grouping used clinical history reported by participants in a survey and questionnaire. Donors of Cohort 3 who recovered were those that had two negative PCRs, clearance, or symptom resolution. The data were obtained in a study of blood T cell repertoires in COVID-19. This CDR3 comprises 15 residues. Germline CDR1 is SGHTA and CDR2 is FQGNSA. V shed 5 bases, J shed 3 bases, and the junction held 8 bases outside the gene matches.

The V gene is TRBV7-2, the J gene TRBJ2-7; 9 bases line up with TRBD2. The specimen was PBMCs or T cells enriched from blood (not recorded which). The clonotype originates from a woman in her forties or fifties who had recovered from COVID-19. The CDR3 DNA follows: TGTGCCAGCAGCACAGTAGCGGGGGTCGACTACGAGCAGTACTTC. It codes for CASSTVAGVDYEQYF.